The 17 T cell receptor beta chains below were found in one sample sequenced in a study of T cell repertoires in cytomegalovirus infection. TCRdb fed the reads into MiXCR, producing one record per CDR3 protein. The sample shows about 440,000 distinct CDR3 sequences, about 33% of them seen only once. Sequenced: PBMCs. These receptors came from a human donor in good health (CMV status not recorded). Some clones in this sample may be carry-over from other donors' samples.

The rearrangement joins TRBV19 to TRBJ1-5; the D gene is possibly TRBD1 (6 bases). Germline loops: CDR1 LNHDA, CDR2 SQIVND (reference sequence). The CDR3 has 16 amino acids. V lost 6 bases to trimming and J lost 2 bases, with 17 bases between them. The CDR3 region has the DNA TGTGCCAGTAGCCAAATACAGGGAATGGGCAATCAGCCCCAGCATTTT. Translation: CASSQIQGMGNQPQHF.

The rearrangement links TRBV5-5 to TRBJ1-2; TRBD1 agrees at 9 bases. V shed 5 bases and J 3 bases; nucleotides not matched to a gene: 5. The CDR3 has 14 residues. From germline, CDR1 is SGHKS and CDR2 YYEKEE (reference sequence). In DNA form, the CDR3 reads TGTGCCAGCAGTCCTCGGACAGGGGACTATGGCTACACCTTC. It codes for CASSPRTGDYGYTF.

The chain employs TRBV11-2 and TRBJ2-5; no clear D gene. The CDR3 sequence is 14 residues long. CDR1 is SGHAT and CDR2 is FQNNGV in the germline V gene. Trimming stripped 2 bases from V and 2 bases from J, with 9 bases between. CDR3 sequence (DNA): TGTGCCAGCAGCTTAATCGACGGACAAGAGACCCAGTACTTC. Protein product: CASSLIDGQETQYF.

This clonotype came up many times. CDR3 bases: TGTGCCAGCAGCTTAGACAGGGGGCATGAGCAGTTCTTC. Its translation is CASSLDRGHEQFF. The chain carries TRBV11-2 and TRBJ2-1, with 8 bases aligning to TRBD1. After removal of 0 bases from V and 8 bases from J, the junction contained 0 bases not matched to a gene. The CDR3 has 13 residues. Germline values: CDR1 SGHAT, CDR2 FQNNGV.

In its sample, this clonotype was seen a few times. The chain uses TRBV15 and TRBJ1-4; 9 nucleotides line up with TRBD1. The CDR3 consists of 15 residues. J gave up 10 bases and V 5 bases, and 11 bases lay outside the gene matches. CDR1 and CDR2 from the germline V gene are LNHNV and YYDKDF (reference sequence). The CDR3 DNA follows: TGTGCCACCAGCCGGGCTTTGGGACAGGGAGGAAAACTGTTTTTT. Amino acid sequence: CATSRALGQGGKLFF.

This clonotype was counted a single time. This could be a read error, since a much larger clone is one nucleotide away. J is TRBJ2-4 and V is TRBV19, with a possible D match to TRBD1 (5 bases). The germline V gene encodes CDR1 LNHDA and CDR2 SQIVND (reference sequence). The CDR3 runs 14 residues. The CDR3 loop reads CASSKGAEKNSQYF. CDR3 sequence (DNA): TGTGCCAGTAGCAAAGGGGCGGAAAAAAACAGTCAGTACTTC. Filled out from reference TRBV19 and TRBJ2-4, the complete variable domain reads DGGITQSPKYLFRKEGQNVTLSCEQNLNHDAMYWYRQDPGQGLRLIYYSQIVNDFQKGDIAEGYSVSREKKESFPLTVTSAQKNPTAFYLCASSKGAEKNSQYFGAGTRLSVL.

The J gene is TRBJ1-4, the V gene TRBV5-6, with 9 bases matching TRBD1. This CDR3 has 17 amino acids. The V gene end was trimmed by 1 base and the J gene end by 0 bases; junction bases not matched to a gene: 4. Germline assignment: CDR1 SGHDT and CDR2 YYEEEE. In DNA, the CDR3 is TGTGCCAGCAGCTTGTGGACAGGGGTTGCAACTAATGAAAAACTGTTTTTT. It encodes CASSLWTGVATNEKLFF.

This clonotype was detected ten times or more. The CDR3 spells CASSLALAPGRDTQYF. CDR3 sequence (DNA): TGTGCCAGCAGCTTAGCGCTAGCGCCTGGTCGAGATACGCAGTATTTT. The J gene is TRBJ2-3, the V gene TRBV7-2, with D maybe TRBD2 (6 bases). The CDR3 runs to 16 residues. The V gene's germline CDR1 is SGHTA and CDR2 FQGNSA. V was pared by 0 bases and J by 5 bases, with 15 bases between.

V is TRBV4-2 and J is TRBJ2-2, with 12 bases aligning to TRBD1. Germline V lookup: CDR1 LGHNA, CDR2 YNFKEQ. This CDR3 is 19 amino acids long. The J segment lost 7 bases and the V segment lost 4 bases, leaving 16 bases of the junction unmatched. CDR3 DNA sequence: TGTGCCAGCAGCCTAGAGATACGGGACAGGGGGCCTGTTAGCGGGGAGCTGTTTTTT. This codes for CASSLEIRDRGPVSGELFF.

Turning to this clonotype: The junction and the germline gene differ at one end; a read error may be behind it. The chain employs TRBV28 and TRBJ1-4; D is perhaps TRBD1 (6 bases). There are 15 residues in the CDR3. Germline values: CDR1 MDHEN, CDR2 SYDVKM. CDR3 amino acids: CASTDTGALNGKLFF. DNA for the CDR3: TGTGCCAGCACCGATACGGGGGCCCTTAATGGAAAACTGTTTTTT.

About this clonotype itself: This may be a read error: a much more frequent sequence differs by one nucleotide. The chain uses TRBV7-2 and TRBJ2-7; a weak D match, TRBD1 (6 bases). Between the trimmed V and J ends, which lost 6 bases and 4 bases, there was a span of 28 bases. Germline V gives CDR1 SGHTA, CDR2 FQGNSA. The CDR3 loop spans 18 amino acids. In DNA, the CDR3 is TGTGCCAGCAGATCCCTACCTGGGACAAACCAAAGGACTTACGAGCAGTACTTC. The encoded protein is CASRSLPGTNQRTYEQYF. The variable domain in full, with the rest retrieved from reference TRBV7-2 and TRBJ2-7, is GAGVSQSPSNKVTEKGKDVELRCDPISGHTALYWYRQSLGQGLEFLIYFQGNSAPDKSGLPSDRFSAERTGGSVSTLTIQRTQQEDSAVYLCASRSLPGTNQRTYEQYFGPGTRLTVT.

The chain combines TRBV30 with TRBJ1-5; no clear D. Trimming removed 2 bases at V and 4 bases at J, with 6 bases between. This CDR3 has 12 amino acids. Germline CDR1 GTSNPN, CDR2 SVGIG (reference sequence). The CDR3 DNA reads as TGTGCCTGGAGTTTTAATAATCAGCCCCAGCATTTT. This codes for CAWSFNNQPQHF.

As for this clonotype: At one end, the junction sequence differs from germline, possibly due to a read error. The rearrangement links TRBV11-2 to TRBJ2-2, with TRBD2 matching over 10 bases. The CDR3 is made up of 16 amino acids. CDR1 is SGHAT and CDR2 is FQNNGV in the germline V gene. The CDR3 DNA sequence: TGTGCCAGCAGCTCCCGACTAGCGGGCTACACGGGGGAGCTGTTTTTT. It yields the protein CASSSRLAGYTGELFF. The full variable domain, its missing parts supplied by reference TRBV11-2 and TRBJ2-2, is EAGVAQSPRYKIIEKRQSVAFWCNPISGHATLYWYQQILGQGPKLLIQFQNNGVVDDSQLPKDRFSAERLKGVDSTLKIQPAKLEDSAVYLCASSSRLAGYTGELFFGEGSRLTVL.

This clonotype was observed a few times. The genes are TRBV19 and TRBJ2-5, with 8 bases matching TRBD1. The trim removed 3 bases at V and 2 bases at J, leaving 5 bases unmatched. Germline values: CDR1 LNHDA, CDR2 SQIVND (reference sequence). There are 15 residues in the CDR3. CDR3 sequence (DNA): TGTGCCAGTAGTATGGGGACAGGAGGACAAGAGACCCAGTACTTC. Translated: CASSMGTGGQETQYF.

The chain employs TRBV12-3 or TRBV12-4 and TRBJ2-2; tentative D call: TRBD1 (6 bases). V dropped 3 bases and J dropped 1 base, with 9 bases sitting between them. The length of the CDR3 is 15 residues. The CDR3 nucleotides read TGTGCCAGCAGTTTTGGGGGCGGGAACACCGGGGAGCTGTTTTTT. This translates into CASSFGGGNTGELFF.

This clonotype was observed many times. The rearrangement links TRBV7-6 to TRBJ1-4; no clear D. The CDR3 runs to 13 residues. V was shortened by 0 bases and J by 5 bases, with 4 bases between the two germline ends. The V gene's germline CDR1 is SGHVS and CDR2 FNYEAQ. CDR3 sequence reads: CASSLAENEKLFF. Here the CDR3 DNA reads TGTGCCAGCAGCTTAGCCGAGAATGAAAAACTGTTTTTT.

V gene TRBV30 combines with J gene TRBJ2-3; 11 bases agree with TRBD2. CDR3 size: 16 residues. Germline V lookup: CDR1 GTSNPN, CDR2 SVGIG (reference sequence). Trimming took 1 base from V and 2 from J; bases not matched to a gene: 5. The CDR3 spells CAWSGGLAGLTDTQYF. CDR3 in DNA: TGTGCCTGGAGTGGAGGACTAGCGGGCCTCACAGATACGCAGTATTTT. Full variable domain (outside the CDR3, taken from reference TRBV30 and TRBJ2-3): SQTIHQWPATLVQPVGSPLSLECTVEGTSNPNLYWYRQAAGRGLQLLFYSVGIGQISSEVPQNLSASRPQDRQFILSSKKLLLSDSGFYLCAWSGGLAGLTDTQYFGPGTRLTVL.